This TCR beta chain stems from a study of response to subunit inactivated influenza vaccine. Each CDR3 protein is one row after TCRdb ran MiXCR on the RT-PCR reads. The table lists around 850,000 distinct CDR3 sequences, around 18% of them singletons. The material was PBMCs from blood, obtained around 5 days after vaccination. The sequence came from a man between 50 and 59 years old who received an inactivated influenza vaccine.

CDR3 residues: CASSQAPGLETGDTQYF. In DNA form, the CDR3 reads TGCGCCAGCAGCCAGGCCCCGGGACTCGAAACGGGGGATACGCAGTATTTT. J is TRBJ2-3 and V is TRBV4-3, with a possible D match to TRBD2 (6 bases). The germline V gene encodes CDR1 LGHNA and CDR2 YSLEER. Trimming removed 3 bases at V and 6 bases at J, with 22 bases between. The length of the CDR3 is 17 residues.